This T cell receptor (beta chain) emerged from a study of blood T cells in healthy people across ages (dated by TCRdb to the mid-2010s). Describing the broader study: Template switching captured roughly one uniquely barcoded TCR beta cDNA molecule per two T cells in model experiments. Age-related changes in TCR beta repertoire diversity were measured in the study by deep sequencing normalized with unique cDNA molecular identifiers. The study analyzed two additional independent replicas of 1 million unique cDNA reads from the same blood draw for two donors, one aged 18 to 30 and one aged 80 or older. To avoid experimental bias, donors of different ages were distributed randomly across sequencing lanes. The donors were split into four age groups: young (average 16 years), middle-aged (over 35), aged (over 55) and long-lived (roughly 88). Findings and caveats that apply to the study as a whole: Compared with the aged group, the long-lived group had more naive CD4+ T cells, fewer expanded clones and increased TCR diversity, a pattern suggesting age selection. Conclusive comparison of naive and antigen-experienced compartments was prevented by the profiling of bulk unsorted PBMCs. The CMV infection status of donors was not known, potentially confounding age-related changes in expanded clonotypes. As age increased, observed TCR beta diversity per million T cells dropped in a roughly linear way, and a significant reduction was already evident by age about 40. Estimates of total diversity based on one million sequenced T cells were considered lower bounds and underestimates. There was a strong correlation between observed TCR beta diversity and the percentage of naive T cells measured by flow cytometry.

Receptor amplification or capture employed 5' RACE. TCRdb names Illumina HiSeq 2500 as the instrument used. The second PCR ran for about 6 to 11 cycles and used a J-beta primer mix along with a sample-barcoded 5' primer. A template-switch 5' adaptor carrying 12 random nucleotides introduced a unique molecular identifier onto each TCR beta cDNA molecule. Each sample yielded at least 2.5 million CDR3-containing paired-end reads. First-strand cDNA was synthesized from all RNA with the Mint cDNA synthesis kit, primed by a TRBC-specific oligonucleotide. Following uracil-DNA glycosylase treatment, all cDNA underwent a first 18-cycle PCR with the universal primers M1SS and BC2_uni_R. In the paper's pipeline: For normalization, 1 million high-quality reads were randomly selected from each sample, with every read carrying a distinct molecular identifier. Reads sharing molecular identifiers were discarded rather than binned into consensus sequences. CDR3 identification, clonotype clustering and error correction used MiTCR with a Q25 quality threshold and the strictest error-elimination algorithm. A nonparametric unseen species model with Euler transformation was used to estimate lower-bound total TCR beta diversity. TCRdb's own reprocessing of the public reads used fastp at Q25 and MiXCR and kept productive beta chains. Under each unique CDR3 protein, matching rows form one entry showing the most common genes and DNA. The V and J calls, along with clone size, are taken from TCRdb and not from the paper's own processing. Counted in this sample were about 730,000 distinct CDR3 sequences; around 40% of them appeared once. The top ten clones comprise 20% to 25% of the sample.

From its cysteine to its phenylalanine, the CDR3 spans 12 amino acids. Only CDR3 DNA remains: 36 bases, in frame from the first base. The roughly 39 donors, aged roughly 6 to 95 years, were systemically healthy Caucasian individuals from Russia. Each donor gave around 9.5 milliliters of peripheral blood, collected into EDTA-treated Vacutainer tubes. PBMCs were isolated by Ficoll-Paque density-gradient centrifugation, with at least 6 million obtained per sample. Total RNA, at least 6 micrograms per sample, was extracted from PBMCs with Trizol reagent. The percentages of naive CD45RAhigh/CD27high T cells were determined by flow cytometry on a PBMC aliquot from every donor. To note about this clonotype: No cognate antigen has been identified for it. No much larger clone is present one base from it, and per-base qualities are unavailable.

The sequenced sample consisted of blood. The chain is assembled from TRBV12-3 or TRBV12-4 and TRBJ2-4, with no reliable assignment of the D segment. The DNA matches TRBJ2-7 better at its end, which makes the J call doubtful. The clonotype comes from a woman aged 55-69 years in good health. The CDR3 region: CASSLYTYEQYF. In nucleotide form, the sequence is TGTGCCAGCAGTTTATATACATACGAGCAGTACTTC.